This T cell receptor beta chain was identified in a study of T cell responses to AZD1222 COVID-19 vaccine (dated by TCRdb to about 2021). Turning to the overall study: TCR sequencing covered fewer than 250 trial participants: around 210 given two doses of AZD1222 and about 26 given two doses of MenACWY control vaccine. Trial participants were enrolled by age into subgroups of 18-55, 56-69 and 70-plus years, and around 150, 28 and 57 TCR-sequenced participants, respectively, were included in these subgroups. Findings and caveats that apply to the study as a whole: Reportedly, almost half of the unique spike-specific TCRs recognized epitopes lying outside the regions that are mutated in the B.1.351 and B.1.1.7 variants. Participants were mostly white British, with more females than males. The authors suggested clonal diversity may have been underestimated. No day 14 peak-response samples were available, so repertoires were characterized only after the peak T cell response. In the small 56-69-year group, the increase in depth fell short of significance, most likely because of low power. Only a handful of AZD1222 recipients were SARS-CoV-2 seropositive at baseline, limiting conclusions about previously exposed vaccinees. The vaccine-associated CD4 TCRs covered the entire spike protein, and the dominant responses fell in regions 160-218 and 743-854. After two AZD1222 doses, both the breadth and the depth of spike-specific TCRs were significantly higher than at day 0 and than in MenACWY recipients.

Interpreted using the paper, the time point label stands for: about 28 days (+/-7) after the second vaccine dose. AZD1222 recipients whose second dose came at about 4 weeks and those whose second dose came at about 12 weeks were combined into one group, since spike-specific TCR depth and breadth did not differ between the two schedules. The vaccinee samples were drawn from two UK trials, COV001 and COV002, one of which was a single-blind randomized controlled phase 2/3 trial testing AZD1222 (ChAdOx1 nCoV-19) in healthy adults. For TCRbeta chain sequencing, PBMC samples were collected from trial participants at day 0 and at day 28 after the second dose. This clone has just one count. Its antigen target is currently unknown. Base qualities are missing; no much larger clone stands one base away. Here V drops 2 bases and J drops 0 bases, and the junction holds 7 bases not matched to any gene. The CDR3 contains 18 residues, cysteine and phenylalanine counted. Here the CDR3 DNA is all that survives: 54 bases in frame from base 1. CDR1 and CDR2, looked up from the germline V gene, are MGHDK and SYGVNS.

The CDR3 regions of human TCRbeta chains were analyzed by immunosequencing. In the authors' own workflow: Repertoire TCRs were matched against a reference library of SARS-CoV-2-specific TCRs generated with the MIRA antigen-specificity platform. Breadth meant the fraction of unique TCRs that were SARS-CoV-2-associated, whereas depth meant the fraction of total T cells that were SARS-CoV-2-associated. Using the MIRA data, each spike-specific TCR was mapped to the spike region that the TCR reacts to and placed in a CD4 or CD8 class. Log10-transformed breadth and depth values were compared by one-way ANOVA with Sidak's multiple comparisons tests. TCRdb obtained this table from immuneACCESS and retained in-frame rearrangements with V and J assigned. These tables miss some clones; where compared with another copy, unresolved V genes account for less than half of the shortfall, and the remainder is unexplained. D and trimming come from the DNA, and the V and J calls and clone size come from that table. The sample has more than 85,000 clones on record, 80% to 90% of them singletons. The ten largest clones capture more than 40% of the sample.

The receptor was derived from an adult who received the AZD1222 COVID-19 vaccine. This specimen consisted of peripheral blood, obtained 28 days after the second AZD1222 dose. The chain links TRBV25-1 with TRBJ2-3; 11 junctional bases match TRBD2. The CDR3 is CASSEGSLAGGSTDTQYF. At the DNA level, the sequence is TGTGCCAGCAGTGAAGGATCCTTAGCGGGAGGGAGCACAGATACGCAGTATTTT.